What follows are 2 T cell receptor beta chains derived from one specimen sequenced in a study of cytomegalovirus exposure and HLA in healthy donors (dated by TCRdb to the late 2010s). The library was built by means of the immunoSEQ multiplex PCR assay. For the multiplex PCR, a mixture combining 60 forward primers for TCR Vbeta segments and 13 reverse primers for TCR Jbeta segments was used. TCRdb obtained this table from immuneACCESS and retained in-frame rearrangements with V and J assigned. These tables miss some clones; where compared with another copy, unresolved V genes account for less than half of the shortfall, and the remainder is unexplained. The sample table shows about 130,000 clones, and around two thirds are seen once. The ten top clones hold around 4.7% of the sample. Sequencing was carried out using PBMCs. These TCRs come from a man between 18 and 35 years old in good health and CMV-seropositive.

This clone has just one count. The chain uses TRBV30 and TRBJ2-2, with D possibly being TRBD2 (6 bases). The CDR3 is 13 residues long. The V and J ends lost 5 bases and 4 bases respectively, with 11 bases between them. Germline CDR1 is GTSNPN and CDR2 is SVGIG (reference sequence). CDR3 coding DNA: TGTGCCTGGCGTCGGACTATCACCGGGGAGCTGTTTTTT. This encodes CAWRRTITGELFF.

The chain carries TRBV6-6 and TRBJ1-1; D gene ambiguous. The CDR3 is made up of 15 amino acids. Germline V gene data show CDR1 as MNHNY and CDR2 as SVGAGI (reference sequence). V was pared by 0 bases and J by 1 base, with 9 bases between. Here the CDR3 reads CASSYSKTQNTEAFF. CDR3 nucleotide sequence: TGTGCCAGCAGTTACTCGAAGACTCAGAACACTGAAGCTTTCTTT.